This TCR beta chain was profiled in a study of shared T cell receptors in the human thymus. Using immunoSEQ multiplex PCR, the repertoire was profiled, and TCRdb retains in-frame clones only, with some absent. Of around 730,000 clones in the sample, 80% to 90% were seen once. The CDR3 extends over 14 amino acids. J was trimmed by 6 bases and V by 5 bases; bases with no gene match: 9. Germline assignment: CDR1 MDHEN and CDR2 SYDVKM. A further study also used this sample, focusing on human thymus T cells.

This TCR was sampled from a girl under three years old with a congenital heart defect. Specimen: thymocytes. This chain uses TRBV28 with TRBJ2-7; 8 bases line up with TRBD1. The DNA for the CDR3 is TGTGCCAGCAGTCCGTGGACAGGGACAGCCGAGCAGTACTTC. This sequence encodes CASSPWTGTAEQYF.